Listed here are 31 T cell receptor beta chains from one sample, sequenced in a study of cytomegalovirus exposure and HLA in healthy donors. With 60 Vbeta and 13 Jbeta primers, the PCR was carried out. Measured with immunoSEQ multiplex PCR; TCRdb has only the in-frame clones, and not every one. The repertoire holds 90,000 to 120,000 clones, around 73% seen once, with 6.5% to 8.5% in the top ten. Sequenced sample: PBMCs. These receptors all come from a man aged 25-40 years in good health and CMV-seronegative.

CDR3 loop: CAWIGSSGNTEAFF. In nucleotides, the CDR3 is TGTGCCTGGATCGGCTCGTCGGGGAACACTGAAGCTTTCTTT. This chain links TRBV30 with TRBJ1-1; D not resolved. The CDR3 consists of 14 residues. Germline V gives CDR1 GTSNPN, CDR2 SVGIG (reference sequence). V gave up 4 bases and J gave up 1 base, with 13 bases separating them.

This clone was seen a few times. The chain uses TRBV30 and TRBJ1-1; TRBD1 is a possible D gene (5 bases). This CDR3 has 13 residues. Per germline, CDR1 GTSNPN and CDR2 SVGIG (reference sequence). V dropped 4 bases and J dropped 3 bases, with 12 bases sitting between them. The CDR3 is CAWNLWGDTEAFF. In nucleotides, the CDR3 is TGTGCCTGGAACCTATGGGGGGACACTGAAGCTTTCTTT.

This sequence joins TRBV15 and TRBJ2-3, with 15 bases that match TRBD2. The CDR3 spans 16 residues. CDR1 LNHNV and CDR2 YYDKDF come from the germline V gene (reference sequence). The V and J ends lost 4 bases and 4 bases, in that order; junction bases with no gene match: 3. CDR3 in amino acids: CATSNGLAGGPDTQYF. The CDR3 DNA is TGTGCCACCAGCAATGGACTAGCGGGAGGGCCAGATACGCAGTATTTT.

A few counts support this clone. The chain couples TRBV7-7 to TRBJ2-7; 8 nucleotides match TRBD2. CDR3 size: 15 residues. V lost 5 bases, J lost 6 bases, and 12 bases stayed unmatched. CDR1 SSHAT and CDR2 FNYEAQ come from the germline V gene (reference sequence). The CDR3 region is CASSPGRAGGGEQYF. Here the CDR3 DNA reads TGTGCCAGCAGCCCTGGTAGGGCGGGAGGTGGCGAGCAGTACTTC.

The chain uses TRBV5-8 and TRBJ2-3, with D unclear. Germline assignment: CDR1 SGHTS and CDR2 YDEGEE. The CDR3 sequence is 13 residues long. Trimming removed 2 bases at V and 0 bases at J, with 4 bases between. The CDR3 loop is CASSLQSTDTQYF. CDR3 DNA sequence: TGTGCCAGCAGCTTACAGAGCACAGATACGCAGTATTTT.

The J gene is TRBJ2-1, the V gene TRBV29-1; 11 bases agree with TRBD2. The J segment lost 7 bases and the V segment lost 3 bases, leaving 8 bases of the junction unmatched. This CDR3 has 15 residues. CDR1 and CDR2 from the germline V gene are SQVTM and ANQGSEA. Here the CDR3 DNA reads TGCAGCGTTGATGGCCTAGCGGGAGGTAGGAATGAGCAGTTCTTC. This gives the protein CSVDGLAGGRNEQFF.

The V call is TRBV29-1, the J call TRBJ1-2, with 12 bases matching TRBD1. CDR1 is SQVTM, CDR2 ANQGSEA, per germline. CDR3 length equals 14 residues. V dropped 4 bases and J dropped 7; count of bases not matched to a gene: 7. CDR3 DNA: TGCAGCGTTGGGGCCGGGACAGGGGGCAGTGGCTACACCTTC. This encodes CSVGAGTGGSGYTF. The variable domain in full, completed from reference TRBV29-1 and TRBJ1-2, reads SAVISQKPSRDICQRGTSLTIQCQVDSQVTMMFWYRQQPGQSLTLIATANQGSEATYESGFVIDKFPISRPNLTFSTLTVSNMSPEDSSIYLCSVGAGTGGSGYTFGSGTRLTVV.

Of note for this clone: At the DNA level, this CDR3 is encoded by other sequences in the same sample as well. CDR3 DNA: TGTGCCAGCAGTCGACTATCACCCTCCTACGAGCAGTACTTC. This encodes CASSRLSPSYEQYF. The V call is TRBV27, the J call TRBJ2-7, with D tentatively TRBD2 (5 bases). This CDR3 spans 14 amino acids. Trimming removed 5 bases from V and 0 bases from J, with 11 bases in between. Germline CDR1 and CDR2: MNHEY and SMNVEV (reference sequence).

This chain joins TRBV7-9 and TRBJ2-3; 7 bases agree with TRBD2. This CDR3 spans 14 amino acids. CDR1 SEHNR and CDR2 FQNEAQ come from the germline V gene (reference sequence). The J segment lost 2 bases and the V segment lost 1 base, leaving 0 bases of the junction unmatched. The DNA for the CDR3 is TGTGCCAGCAGCTTAGGACTAGCCACAGATACGCAGTATTTT. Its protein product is CASSLGLATDTQYF.

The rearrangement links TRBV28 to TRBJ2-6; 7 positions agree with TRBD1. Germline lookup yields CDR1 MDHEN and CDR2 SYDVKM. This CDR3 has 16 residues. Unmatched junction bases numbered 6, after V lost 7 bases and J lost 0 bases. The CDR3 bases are TGTGCCAGCATTGAGACAGGGTTCTCTGGGGCCAACGTCCTGACTTTC. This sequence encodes CASIETGFSGANVLTF.

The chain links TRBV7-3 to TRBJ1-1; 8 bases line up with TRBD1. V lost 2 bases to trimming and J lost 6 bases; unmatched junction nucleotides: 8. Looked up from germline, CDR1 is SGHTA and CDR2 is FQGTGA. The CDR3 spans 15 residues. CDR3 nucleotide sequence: TGTGCCAGCAGCTTAGGGCCAGGGGGCGAGTCTGAAGCTTTCTTT. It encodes CASSLGPGGESEAFF.

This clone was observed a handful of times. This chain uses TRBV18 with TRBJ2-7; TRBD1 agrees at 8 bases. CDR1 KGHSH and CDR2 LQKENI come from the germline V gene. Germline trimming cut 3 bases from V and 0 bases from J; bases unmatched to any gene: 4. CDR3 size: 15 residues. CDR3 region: CASSPGQGSSYEQYF. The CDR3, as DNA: TGTGCCAGCTCACCTGGACAGGGAAGCTCCTACGAGCAGTACTTC. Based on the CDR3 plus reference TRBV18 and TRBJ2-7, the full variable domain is NAGVMQNPRHLVRRRGQEARLRCSPMKGHSHVYWYRQLPEEGLKFMVYLQKENIIDESGMPKERFSAEFPKEGPSILRIQQVVRGDSAAYFCASSPGQGSSYEQYFGPGTRLTVT.

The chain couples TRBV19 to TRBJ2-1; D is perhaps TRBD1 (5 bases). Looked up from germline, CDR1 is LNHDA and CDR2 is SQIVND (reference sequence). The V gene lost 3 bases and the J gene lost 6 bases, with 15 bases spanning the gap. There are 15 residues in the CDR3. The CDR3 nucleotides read TGTGCCAGTAGTATCCCCACCCAGGGTCGCAATGAGCAGTTCTTC. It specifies CASSIPTQGRNEQFF.

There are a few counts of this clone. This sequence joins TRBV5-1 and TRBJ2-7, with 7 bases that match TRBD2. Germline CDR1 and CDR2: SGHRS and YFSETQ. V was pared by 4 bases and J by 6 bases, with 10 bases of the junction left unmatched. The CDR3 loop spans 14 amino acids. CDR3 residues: CASSTGGSFLEQYF. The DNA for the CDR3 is TGCGCCAGCAGCACCGGGGGGTCCTTTCTCGAGCAGTACTTC. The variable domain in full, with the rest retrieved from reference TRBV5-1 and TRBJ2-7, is KAGVTQTPRYLIKTRGQQVTLSCSPISGHRSVSWYQQTPGQGLQFLFEYFSETQRNKGNFPGRFSGRQFSNSRSEMNVSTLELGDSALYLCASSTGGSFLEQYFGPGTRLTVT.

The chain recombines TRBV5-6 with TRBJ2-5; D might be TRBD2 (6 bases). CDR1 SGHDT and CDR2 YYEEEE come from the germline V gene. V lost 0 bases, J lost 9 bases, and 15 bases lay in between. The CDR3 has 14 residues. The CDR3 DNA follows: TGTGCCAGCAGCTTGGGAGGTGGCGGGACGGCCCAGTACTTC. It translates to CASSLGGGGTAQYF.

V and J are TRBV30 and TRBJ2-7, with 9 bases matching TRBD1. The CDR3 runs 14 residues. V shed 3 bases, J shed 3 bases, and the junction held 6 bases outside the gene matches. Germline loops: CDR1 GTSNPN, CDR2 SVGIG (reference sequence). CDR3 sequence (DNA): TGTGCCTGGAGACCCGGGACAGGGAGCTACGAGCAGTACTTC. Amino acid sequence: CAWRPGTGSYEQYF.

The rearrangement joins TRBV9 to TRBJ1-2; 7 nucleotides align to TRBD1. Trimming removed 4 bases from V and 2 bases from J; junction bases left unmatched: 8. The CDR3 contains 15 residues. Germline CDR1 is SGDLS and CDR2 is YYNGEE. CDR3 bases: TGTGCCAGCAGCTCTACTGCCAGGGGGAACTATGGCTACACCTTC. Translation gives CASSSTARGNYGYTF.

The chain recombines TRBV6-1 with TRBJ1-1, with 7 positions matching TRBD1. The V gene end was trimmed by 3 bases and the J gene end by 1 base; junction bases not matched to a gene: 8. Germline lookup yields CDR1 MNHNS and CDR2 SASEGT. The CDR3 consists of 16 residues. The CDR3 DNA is TGTGCCAGCAGTGACTTCGACAGGGCGGGGAACACTGAAGCTTTCTTT. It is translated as CASSDFDRAGNTEAFF.

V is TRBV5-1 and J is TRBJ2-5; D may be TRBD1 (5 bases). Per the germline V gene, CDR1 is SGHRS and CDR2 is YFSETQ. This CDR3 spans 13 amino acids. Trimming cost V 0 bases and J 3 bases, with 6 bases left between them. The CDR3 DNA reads TGCGCCAGCAGCTTGGAGGGGAAAGAGACCCAGTACTTC. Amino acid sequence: CASSLEGKETQYF.

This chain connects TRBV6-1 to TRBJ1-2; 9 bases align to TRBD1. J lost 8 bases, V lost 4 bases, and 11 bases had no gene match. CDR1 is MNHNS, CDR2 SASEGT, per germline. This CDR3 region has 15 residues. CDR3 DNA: TGTGCCAGCAGTGGTCCCGGGACAGGGATTTGGGGCTACACCTTC. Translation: CASSGPGTGIWGYTF.

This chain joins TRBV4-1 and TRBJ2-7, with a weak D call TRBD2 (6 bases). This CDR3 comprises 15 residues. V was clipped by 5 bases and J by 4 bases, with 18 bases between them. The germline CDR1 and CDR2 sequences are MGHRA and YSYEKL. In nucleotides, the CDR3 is TGCGCCAGCAGCTCCCGGGACGGGGGTTCTTACGAGCAGTACTTC. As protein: CASSSRDGGSYEQYF.

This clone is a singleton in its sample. The CDR3 DNA follows: TGTGCCAGCAGCTTAGCTGAGGTAACGGACGAGCAGTACTTC. Its translation: CASSLAEVTDEQYF. The J gene is TRBJ2-7, the V gene TRBV7-8, with D uncertain. Germline loops: CDR1 SGHVS, CDR2 FQNEAQ. The length of the CDR3 is 14 residues. Between the trimmed V and J ends, which lost 0 bases and 5 bases, there was a span of 11 bases.

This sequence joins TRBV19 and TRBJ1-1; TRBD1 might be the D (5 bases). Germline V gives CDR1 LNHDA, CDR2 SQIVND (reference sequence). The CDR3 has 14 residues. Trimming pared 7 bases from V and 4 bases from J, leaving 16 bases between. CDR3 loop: CASIGDTLPTEAFF. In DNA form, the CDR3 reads TGTGCCAGTATAGGGGATACCCTCCCCACTGAAGCTTTCTTT.

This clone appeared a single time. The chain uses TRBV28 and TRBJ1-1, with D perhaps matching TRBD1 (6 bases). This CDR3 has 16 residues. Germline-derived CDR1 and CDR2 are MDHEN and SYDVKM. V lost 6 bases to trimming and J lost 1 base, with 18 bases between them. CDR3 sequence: CASSRASGGKNTEAFF. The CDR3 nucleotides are TGTGCCAGCAGCCGAGCCAGCGGGGGCAAGAACACTGAAGCTTTCTTT.

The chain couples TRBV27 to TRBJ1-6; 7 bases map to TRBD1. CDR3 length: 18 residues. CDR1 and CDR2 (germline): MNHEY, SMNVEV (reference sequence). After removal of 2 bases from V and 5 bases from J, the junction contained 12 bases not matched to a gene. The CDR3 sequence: CASSLVPGRGFNNSPLHF. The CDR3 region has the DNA TGTGCCAGCAGTTTAGTCCCCGGCAGGGGGTTTAATAATTCACCCCTCCACTTT.

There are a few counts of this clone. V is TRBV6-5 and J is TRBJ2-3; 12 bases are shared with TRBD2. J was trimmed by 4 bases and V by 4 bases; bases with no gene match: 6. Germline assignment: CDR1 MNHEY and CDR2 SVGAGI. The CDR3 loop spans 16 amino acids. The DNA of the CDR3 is TGTGCCAGCAGTTCCGCTAGCGGGGGGGCATCAGATACGCAGTATTTT. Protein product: CASSSASGGASDTQYF.

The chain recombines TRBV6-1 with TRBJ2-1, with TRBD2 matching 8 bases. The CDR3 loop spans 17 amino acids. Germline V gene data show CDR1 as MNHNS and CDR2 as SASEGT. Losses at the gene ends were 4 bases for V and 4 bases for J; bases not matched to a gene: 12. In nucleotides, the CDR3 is TGTGCCAGCAGTGCCCTTGACCCGGGACTAGTGTACAATGAGCAGTTCTTC. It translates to CASSALDPGLVYNEQFF.

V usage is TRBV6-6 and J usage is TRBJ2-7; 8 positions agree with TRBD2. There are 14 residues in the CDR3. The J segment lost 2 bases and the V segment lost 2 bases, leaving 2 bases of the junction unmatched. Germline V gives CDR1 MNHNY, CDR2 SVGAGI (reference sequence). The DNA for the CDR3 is TGTGCCAGCAGTTACAGCGGGGGACCCTACGAGCAGTACTTC. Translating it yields CASSYSGGPYEQYF.

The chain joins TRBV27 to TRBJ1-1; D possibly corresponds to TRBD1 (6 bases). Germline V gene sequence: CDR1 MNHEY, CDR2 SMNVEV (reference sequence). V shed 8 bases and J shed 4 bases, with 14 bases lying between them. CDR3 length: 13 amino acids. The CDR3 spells CASSTGLSTEAFF. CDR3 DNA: TGTGCCAGCTCCACAGGGTTGAGCACTGAAGCTTTCTTT.

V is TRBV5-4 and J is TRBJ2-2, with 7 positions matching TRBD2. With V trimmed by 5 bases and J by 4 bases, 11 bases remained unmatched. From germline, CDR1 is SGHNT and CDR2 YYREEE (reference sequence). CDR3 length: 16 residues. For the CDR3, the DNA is TGTGCCAGCAGGGGGGGGGAATCGGTGGGCACCGGGGAGCTGTTTTTT. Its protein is CASRGGESVGTGELFF.

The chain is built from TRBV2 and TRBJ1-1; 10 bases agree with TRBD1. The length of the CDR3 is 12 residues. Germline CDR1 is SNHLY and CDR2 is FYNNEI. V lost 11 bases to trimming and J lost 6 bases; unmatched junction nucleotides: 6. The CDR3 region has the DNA TGTGCCGGACAGGGGGAAAAGGCTGAAGCTTTCTTT. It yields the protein CAGQGEKAEAFF.